The sequence of this T cell receptor (beta chain) was determined in a study of OX40 agonist ivuxolimab in advanced cancers. About the study as a whole: Ivuxolimab, which targeted the costimulatory receptor OX40 (CD134), was an agonistic, fully human IgG2 monoclonal antibody. Peripheral TCRbeta sequencing was intended to test whether TCR sequence diversity was altered and clonal T-cell expansion was caused by ivuxolimab. The paper describes the monotherapy dose-escalation part (N of about 47 patients) of the phase I trial of ivuxolimab. Three dose-escalation patients achieved partial responses, one with hepatocellular carcinoma and two with cutaneous melanoma. Intravenous ivuxolimab was administered to patients every 2 weeks at six dose levels: 0.01, 0.1, 0.3, 1.5, 3 and 10 mg/kg. A male proportion of around 81% and a mean age of roughly 58 years, ranging from 23 to 79, were recorded for the dose-escalation cohort. Patients were allowed to have had prior anti-PD-1, anti-PD-L1 or anti-CTLA-4 therapy, and more than 35% of the dose-escalation patients had been treated with checkpoint inhibitors. Among the 50 to 55 dose-escalation patients, about 19 had hepatocellular carcinoma, roughly 15 melanoma, 9 renal cell carcinoma and 9 head and neck cancer. What the research found in general, with its limitations: Which antigens the clonally expanded peripheral T cells were specific for was not determined. Partial responders in the 0.1-3.0 mg/kg groups had among the lowest normalized peripheral clonal expansion, especially among CD8+ T cells. At doses of 0.1 to 3.0 mg/kg, clonal expansion of both CD4+ and CD8+ blood T cells was observed from baseline to week 6. After ivuxolimab, more expanded clones were found on average in CD8+ T cells than in CD4+ T cells. Low levels of normalized T-cell clonal expansion were also seen in some patients who did not respond.

To sequence the TCRbeta CDR3 region, genomic DNA was isolated from the sorted cells. TCRbeta CDR3 regions were sequenced using the immunoSEQ Assay. This is the immuneACCESS table as TCRdb keeps it, with only in-frame sequences that have V and J called. A part of the clones is gone; compared with another copy, unresolved V genes explain less than half, and the rest is unexplained. Within this sample are 80,000 or so clones, with 90% to 95% of them counted one time only. Approximately 0.32% of the sample comes from the top ten. Note on this clone: Its antigen has not been determined. Base qualities are not at hand, and no much larger clone is one base apart.

Patients with a history of autoimmune disease or receiving systemic immunosuppression were excluded from the trial. In every dose cohort, peripheral blood was drawn for TCR sequencing at baseline, cycle 4 day 1, and cycle 7 day 1. The samples were drawn from a first-in-human, open-label, multicenter phase I dose-escalation trial of ivuxolimab. Adults with locally advanced or metastatic head and neck squamous cell, hepatocellular, melanoma or renal cell carcinoma were enrolled in the trial. Before TCR sequencing, CD4+ T cells and CD8+ T cells were sorted from peripheral blood as separate populations. The germline V gene provides CDR1 MNHEY and CDR2 SVGAGI. From the cysteine through the phenylalanine, the CDR3 covers 15 amino acids. Only the CDR3 DNA is retained, 45 bases long and in frame from the first base. Deletion took 6 bases off V and 3 bases off J, with a span of 14 bases between the germline ends.

Sequencing was performed on CD4+ or CD8+ T cells sorted from blood, taken in a trial of the OX40 agonist ivuxolimab. This receptor was taken from an adult with an advanced solid tumor such as melanoma, head and neck, liver or kidney cancer. The chain uses TRBV6-5 and TRBJ2-2; possibly the D gene is TRBD2, per 5 matching bases. In nucleotides, the sequence is TGTGCCAGCAGCTCAAAGACTAAGGACACCGGGGAGCTGTTTTTT. Translated, it gives CASSSKTKDTGELFF.